These 6 T cell receptor beta chains were sequenced from one sample in a study of T-cell reconstitution after alpha-beta-depleted transplantation in children. During its preparation, the TCRbeta library received unique molecular identifiers. TCRdb called the PCR reads again in MiXCR, with one record for every CDR3 protein. The profile shows 280,000 or so distinct CDR3 sequences, around a tenth of them singletons. The sample was peripheral blood, taken 180 days after TCRalphabeta/CD19-depleted stem cell transplant. The receptors stem from a male patient aged 2-10 years who had a stem cell transplant for chronic granulomatous disease, so the T cells may come from the graft donor.

This clonotype appeared a few times. The V and J genes are TRBV5-6 and TRBJ2-2; the match to TRBD2 covers 8 bases. J lost 4 bases, V lost 3 bases, and 8 bases had no gene match. The CDR3 runs 16 residues. CDR1 is SGHDT and CDR2 is YYEEEE in the germline V gene. The CDR3 DNA sequence: TGTGCCAGCAGCTACCCGGGGGGGCCGTCCACCGGGGAGCTGTTTTTT. Translation: CASSYPGGPSTGELFF.

This clonotype was observed many times. The rearrangement joins TRBV20-1 to TRBJ2-3; no reliable D call. Trimming removed 4 bases from V and 2 bases from J, with 10 bases in between. Germline assignment: CDR1 DFQATT and CDR2 SNEGSKA (reference sequence). This CDR3 has 13 amino acids. The CDR3 nucleotides read TGCAGTGCTATTTGGCCATTCACAGATACGCAGTATTTT. This encodes CSAIWPFTDTQYF.

Worth noting for this clonotype: A junction boundary mismatches the germline segment, possibly from a read error. The rearrangement uses TRBV5-1 and TRBJ2-7; D unclear. The V gene's germline CDR1 is SGHRS and CDR2 YFSETQ. The CDR3 has 11 amino acids. CDR3 loop: CASSFGYVQYF. The CDR3 nucleotides are TGCGCCAGCAGCTTCGGGTACGTGCAGTACTTC. Together with reference TRBV5-1 and TRBJ2-7, the CDR3 gives the full variable domain: KAGVTQTPRYLIKTRGQQVTLSCSPISGHRSVSWYQQTPGQGLQFLFEYFSETQRNKGNFPGRFSGRQFSNSRSEMNVSTLELGDSALYLCASSFGYVQYFGPGTRLTVT.

In its sample, this clonotype was seen many times. The chain combines TRBV20-1 with TRBJ2-5, with D perhaps TRBD2 (6 bases). CDR1 and CDR2 (germline): DFQATT, SNEGSKA (reference sequence). V was cut by 4 bases and J by 1 base, with 13 bases left in between. The CDR3 is 14 amino acids. The CDR3 region has the DNA TGCAGTGCTACAGACGGGAGCGTCCAAGAGACCCAGTACTTC. It translates to CSATDGSVQETQYF.

This clonotype has ten or more counts. The chain carries TRBV5-1 and TRBJ1-3, with 7 bases matching TRBD1. The V segment lost 1 base and the J segment 1 base; nucleotides outside the gene matches: 8. The length of the CDR3 is 17 residues. The germline CDR1 and CDR2 sequences are SGHRS and YFSETQ. CDR3 loop: CASSLPAGGLSGNTIYF. The CDR3 DNA sequence: TGCGCCAGCAGCTTGCCCGCAGGGGGATTGTCTGGAAACACCATATATTTT.

The chain's CDR3 is CATRQQGKQETQYF. The CDR3 DNA sequence: TGTGCCACACGACAACAGGGGAAGCAAGAGACCCAGTACTTC. The gene calls are TRBV19 and TRBJ2-5; 7 bases are a match to TRBD1. Germline CDR1 LNHDA, CDR2 SQIVND (reference sequence). The CDR3 totals 14 residues. J was trimmed by 2 bases and V by 10 bases; bases with no gene match: 10.